The rows below give T cell receptor beta chains drawn from one sample of a study of cytomegalovirus exposure and HLA in healthy donors. Assay used: immunoSEQ multiplex PCR; TCRdb lists only in-frame clones, some missing. The table has about 190,000 clones, 10% to 15% seen once. The source material was PBMCs. The origin of the receptors is a man aged 50 to 60 in good health and CMV-seropositive. Each CDR3 is given with its conserved first and last residue. Fields, in order: CDR3 protein, CDR3 DNA, clone size, J gene, CDR3 length, D gene, V gene. A D gene is named only where the DNA matches it firmly. Expanded clones are given a class, and other clones once, few, many or no size at all.

CASSSAGTSASPLHF TGTGCCAGCAGTTCTGCCGGGACTTCCGCTTCACCCCTCCACTTT NA TRBJ1-6 15 NA TRBV6-5
CASSYARLAGTETQYF TGTGCCAGCAGTTACGCACGACTAGCGGGAACGGAGACCCAGTACTTC few TRBJ2-5 16 TRBD2 TRBV6-5
CSVEEALGANYGYTF TGCAGCGTTGAGGAGGCCCTGGGAGCTAACTATGGCTACACCTTC few TRBJ1-2 15 NA TRBV29-1
CASSPRQGNTGELFF TGTGCCAGCTCACCACGGCAGGGTAACACCGGGGAGCTGTTTTTT NA TRBJ2-2 15 NA TRBV18
CASSLVRGGAGETQYF TGTGCCAGCAGCTTGGTCCGCGGGGGGGCCGGAGAGACCCAGTACTTC few TRBJ2-5 16 TRBD2 TRBV5-4
CASSPLAGGPGDTQYF TGTGCCAGCAGCCCCCTAGCGGGGGGTCCCGGGGATACGCAGTATTTT NA TRBJ2-3 16 TRBD2 TRBV7-2
CASSPRRNTEAFF TGTGCCAGCAGCCCCAGGCGGAACACTGAAGCTTTCTTT few TRBJ1-1 13 NA TRBV13
CSAQRGDTEAFF TGCAGCGCCCAACGCGGGGACACTGAAGCTTTCTTT few TRBJ1-1 12 NA TRBV29-1
CASSLDAGPGELFF TGTGCCAGCAGCTTAGATGCGGGGCCCGGGGAGCTGTTTTTT NA TRBJ2-2 14 NA TRBV7-9
CASVASGGGDTQYF TGTGCTAGTGTTGCTAGCGGGGGCGGGGATACGCAGTATTTT few TRBJ2-3 14 TRBD2 TRBV12-5
CSVEDLGGARYYGYTF TGCAGCGTTGAAGATCTGGGCGGGGCGAGGTACTATGGCTACACCTTC NA TRBJ1-2 16 NA TRBV29-1
CASSFGQGNFQQFF TGCGCCAGCAGCTTCGGACAGGGAAATTTCCAGCAGTTCTTC NA TRBJ2-1 14 TRBD1 TRBV5-1
CASRGGGTDGYTF TGTGCCAGCAGGGGGGGAGGTACGGATGGCTACACCTTC NA TRBJ1-2 13 NA TRBV2
CASSLKRQTNSPLHF TGTGCCAGCAGCTTAAAGAGACAGACAAATTCACCCCTCCACTTT few TRBJ1-6 15 NA TRBV7-2
CASSGAGGETQYF TGCGCCAGCAGCGGAGCGGGCGGGGAGACCCAGTACTTC few TRBJ2-5 13 NA TRBV5-1
CASSLSGTGFEKLFF TGTGCCAGCAGTTTATCCGGGACAGGGTTTGAAAAACTGTTTTTT few TRBJ1-4 15 TRBD1 TRBV27
CASSTGTGGSGEQFF TGTGCCAGCAGTACCGGGACAGGGGGCTCGGGTGAGCAGTTCTTC NA TRBJ2-1 15 TRBD1 TRBV6-4
CSVQGFYGYTF TGCAGCGTTCAGGGGTTCTATGGCTACACCTTC NA TRBJ1-2 11 NA TRBV29-1
CASSWGLADYNEQFF TGTGCCAGCAGCTGGGGACTAGCGGACTACAATGAGCAGTTCTTC NA TRBJ2-1 15 TRBD2 TRBV5-8
CSVELQGRGYEQYF TGCAGCGTTGAACTGCAGGGGAGGGGGTACGAGCAGTACTTC few TRBJ2-7 14 NA TRBV29-1
CASSFGQALDTQYF TGTGCCAGCAGTTTCGGACAGGCTTTAGATACGCAGTATTTT few TRBJ2-3 14 TRBD1 TRBV28
CASSLGRLAGGPGETQYF TGCGCCAGCAGCTTGGGACGACTAGCGGGGGGTCCCGGGGAGACCCAGTACTTC few TRBJ2-5 18 TRBD2 TRBV5-1
CASSLASGGSNDEQFF TGCGCCAGCAGCTTGGCTAGCGGGGGAAGCAATGATGAGCAGTTCTTC few TRBJ2-1 16 TRBD2 TRBV5-1
CATSSNLSLGRSTDTQYF TGTGCCACCAGCAGCAACCTGTCACTGGGGCGTAGCACAGATACGCAGTATTTT NA TRBJ2-3 18 NA TRBV15
CASSLGQGSNYGYTF TGTGCCAGCAGCTTAGGCCAGGGTTCTAACTATGGCTACACCTTC few TRBJ1-2 15 NA TRBV13
CASSAGLAGGTDTQYF TGTGCCAGCAGTGCGGGACTAGCGGGGGGCACAGATACGCAGTATTTT NA TRBJ2-3 16 TRBD2 TRBV25-1